The sequence of this TCR beta chain was determined in a study of spatial heterogeneity in lung cancer. About the research overall: Sequences of the beta chain were consistently detected in greater numbers than alpha-chain sequences. More than eight raw reads, on average, carried each unique TCR and UMI combination.

Every TCR cDNA molecule bore its own unique molecular identifier. In TCRdb, the 5' RACE reads were re-called with MiXCR into one record per CDR3 protein. Among 60,000 to 80,000 distinct CDR3 sequences listed, 10% to 15% were seen once. The time point denotes: sample taken at primary tumor resection. Unsorted whole RNA of tumor, nontumor lung or frozen PBMC was sequenced. Donation came from around 77 patients with untreated early-stage non-small cell lung cancer. This clonotype was counted only a few times. The sample in question was PBMCs, obtained at surgery. The source is a male donor with early-stage non-small cell lung cancer.

CDR3 loop: CASSLLVAVGRTYNEQFF. CDR3 nucleotide sequence: TGTGCCAGCAGCTTATTGGTGGCTGTTGGACGAACCTACAATGAGCAGTTCTTC. The J gene is TRBJ2-1, the V gene TRBV7-8; D uncertain. Germline CDR1 and CDR2: SGHVS and FQNEAQ. CDR3 length: 18 amino acids. V was trimmed by 2 bases and J by 2 bases, leaving 19 bases between them.